The 22 T cell receptor beta chains below were found in one sample sequenced in a study of blood T cell repertoires in COVID-19. The table came from immunoSEQ multiplex PCR; TCRdb's copy has only in-frame clones and leaves some out. Among approximately 430,000 clones, more than 80% were seen once, and the ten largest hold 1.4%. Material: peripheral blood. All receptors derive from a woman aged 25 to 39 with active or convalescent COVID-19.

The chain joins TRBV7-9 to TRBJ2-3; D ambiguous. The CDR3 is 16 amino acids. Per the germline V gene, CDR1 is SEHNR and CDR2 is FQNEAQ (reference sequence). Trimming removed 1 base at V and 0 bases at J, with 11 bases between. The CDR3: CASSLGQAGSTDTQYF. CDR3 nucleotides: TGTGCCAGCAGCTTAGGGCAGGCAGGAAGCACAGATACGCAGTATTTT.

The rearrangement uses TRBV3-1 (or the pseudogene TRBV3-2) and TRBJ1-1; 9 nucleotides agree with TRBD1. Germline CDR1 LGHDT, CDR2 YNNKEL (reference sequence). The CDR3 sequence is 17 residues long. V dropped 1 base and J dropped 4; count of bases not matched to a gene: 10. CDR3 sequence reads: CASSQGVGQGRSTEAFF. In DNA form, the CDR3 reads TGTGCCAGCAGCCAAGGGGTGGGACAGGGAAGGAGCACTGAAGCTTTCTTT.

This rearrangement joins TRBV19 to TRBJ1-5; 9 nucleotides agree with TRBD1. This CDR3 is built from 16 residues. Looked up from germline, CDR1 is LNHDA and CDR2 is SQIVND (reference sequence). The trim removed 0 bases at V and 3 bases at J, leaving 3 bases unmatched. The CDR3 sequence is CASSIDGTGYNQPQHF. The CDR3 nucleotides are TGTGCCAGTAGTATAGATGGGACAGGGTACAATCAGCCCCAGCATTTT.

The chain employs TRBV3-1 (or the pseudogene TRBV3-2) and TRBJ1-1; 9 bases line up with TRBD1. The CDR3 is 15 residues long. With V trimmed by 4 bases and J by 1 base, 4 bases remained unmatched. CDR1 and CDR2 (germline): LGHDT, YNNKEL (reference sequence). The CDR3 sequence is CASSLGTGWNTEAFF. CDR3 bases: TGTGCCAGCAGCCTCGGGACAGGGTGGAACACTGAAGCTTTCTTT.

This clone appeared a few times. The rearrangement uses TRBV25-1 and TRBJ2-3; TRBD1 might be the D (6 bases). The CDR3 sequence is 15 residues long. Trimming pared 3 bases from V and 3 bases from J, leaving 13 bases between. Germline V CDR1 and CDR2: MGHDK, SYGVNS. The chain's CDR3 is CASSEELGGTDTQYF. The CDR3 DNA reads TGTGCCAGCAGTGAGGAGCTAGGGGGAACAGATACGCAGTATTTT.

The chain carries TRBV7-2 and TRBJ1-5, with no clear D. Germline V CDR1 and CDR2: SGHTA, FQGNSA. V dropped 2 bases and J dropped 0 bases, with 11 bases sitting between them. CDR3 length: 16 amino acids. In DNA form, the CDR3 reads TGTGCCAGCAGCTTAATGGGCTCTTATAGCAATCAGCCCCAGCATTTT. It yields the protein CASSLMGSYSNQPQHF.

V gene TRBV7-5 combines with J gene TRBJ1-2. TRBV7-5 is labeled a pseudogene. The CDR3 runs 15 residues. The CDR3 loop is CVRSPRGGRNYGYTF. The CDR3 nucleotides are TGTGTCAGAAGCCCAAGGGGGGGGCGCAACTATGGCTACACCTTC.

The V and J genes are TRBV3-1 (or the pseudogene TRBV3-2) and TRBJ2-6, with a tentative D call TRBD2 (5 bases). The germline gives CDR1 LGHDT, CDR2 YNNKEL (reference sequence). The CDR3 spans 18 residues. V lost 3 bases, J lost 4 bases, and 19 bases lay in between. CDR3 DNA: TGTGCCAGCAGCCAGTCCGGGAAAGCCCCCTCCGGGGCCAACGTCCTGACTTTC. This encodes CASSQSGKAPSGANVLTF.

This chain uses TRBV20-1 with TRBJ1-4; no clear D. The CDR3 is made up of 14 amino acids. Germline CDR1 DFQATT, CDR2 SNEGSKA (reference sequence). V shed 3 bases and J shed 5 bases, with 13 bases lying between them. CDR3 sequence: CSASMREPNEKLFF. The CDR3 DNA follows: TGCAGTGCTAGTATGCGGGAACCCAATGAAAAACTGTTTTTT.

CDR3 in DNA: TGCGCCAGCAGCCGGGACAGGGTTATGAATGAGCAGTTCTTC. Translation gives CASSRDRVMNEQFF. The rearrangement links TRBV4-1 to TRBJ2-1, with 9 bases fitting TRBD1. CDR1 is MGHRA and CDR2 is YSYEKL in the germline V gene. The CDR3 consists of 14 residues. V shed 4 bases and J 7 bases; nucleotides not matched to a gene: 5.

V usage is TRBV7-9 and J usage is TRBJ1-2; 7 nucleotides agree with TRBD1. The V gene end was trimmed by 3 bases and the J gene end by 6 bases; junction bases not matched to a gene: 7. CDR3 size: 14 residues. Germline CDR1 and CDR2: SEHNR and FQNEAQ (reference sequence). This chain's CDR3 is CASSFISQGNGYTF. CDR3 DNA sequence: TGTGCCAGCAGCTTCATTTCACAGGGGAATGGCTACACCTTC. Using reference TRBV7-9 and TRBJ1-2 for the parts outside the CDR3, the full variable domain is DTGVSQNPRHKITKRGQNVTFRCDPISEHNRLYWYRQTLGQGPEFLTYFQNEAQLEKSRLLSDRFSAERPKGSFSTLEIQRTEQGDSAMYLCASSFISQGNGYTFGSGTRLTVV.

The chain employs TRBV27 and TRBJ1-3, with D possibly being TRBD1 (6 bases). V lost 6 bases and J 6 bases, leaving 18 bases between the germline ends. Germline V CDR1 and CDR2: MNHEY, SMNVEV (reference sequence). The CDR3 consists of 15 residues. Here the CDR3 reads CASSLQGFGENTIYF. In DNA form, the CDR3 reads TGTGCCAGCAGCCTACAGGGTTTCGGGGAAAACACCATATATTTT.

The CDR3 DNA reads as TGTGCCAGCAGCCTCCAAGCAGGGGTAGGGGAGACCCAGTACTTC. Amino acids: CASSLQAGVGETQYF. The chain has TRBV7-9 and TRBJ2-5, with a weak D call TRBD1 (6 bases). The CDR3 runs 15 residues. Trimming shortened V by 5 bases and J by 5 bases, and 18 bases separated the two germline ends. Germline V gene lookup returns CDR1 SEHNR and CDR2 FQNEAQ (reference sequence).

The chain employs TRBV27 and TRBJ1-1; TRBD1 matches at 9 bases. The germline CDR1 and CDR2 sequences are MNHEY and SMNVEV (reference sequence). The CDR3 runs 14 residues. The ends lost 7 bases at V and 4 bases at J; junction bases unmatched: 7. The CDR3 loop reads CASMGTGRVTEAFF. In DNA form, the CDR3 reads TGTGCCAGCATGGGGACAGGGAGGGTCACTGAAGCTTTCTTT.

For the CDR3, the DNA is TGCGCCAGCAGCTTGGCCGGGATCAACACCGGGGAGCTGTTTTTT. This translates into CASSLAGINTGELFF. The rearrangement uses TRBV5-1 and TRBJ2-2; TRBD2 might be the D (5 bases). Germline assignment: CDR1 SGHRS and CDR2 YFSETQ. The length of the CDR3 is 15 residues. Trimming pared 0 bases from V and 2 bases from J, leaving 8 bases between.

The chain recombines TRBV4-1 with TRBJ2-2; TRBD2 agrees at 7 bases. The CDR3 consists of 16 residues. V trimming: 3 bases; J trimming: 1 base; junction bases outside the gene matches: 5. Germline V gene sequence: CDR1 MGHRA, CDR2 YSYEKL. This CDR3 is CASSQREGRNTGELFF. The CDR3 DNA is TGCGCCAGCAGCCAGAGGGAGGGGAGGAACACCGGGGAGCTGTTTTTT.

The chain is built from TRBV2 and TRBJ1-1; TRBD1 aligns across 7 bases. The CDR3 sequence is 14 residues long. The J segment lost 1 base and the V segment lost 5 bases, leaving 4 bases of the junction unmatched. The germline V gene has CDR1 SNHLY and CDR2 FYNNEI. The CDR3 region is CASSPNRGNTEAFF. CDR3 coding DNA: TGTGCCAGCAGTCCAAACAGGGGGAACACTGAAGCTTTCTTT.

The gene calls are TRBV12-3 or TRBV12-4 and TRBJ1-2, with 9 bases identical to TRBD1. With V trimmed by 6 bases and J by 9 bases, 8 bases remained unmatched. This CDR3 is 13 amino acids long. For the CDR3, the DNA is TGTGCCAGCAGCCCGGGACAGGGAGGTAGCTACACCTTC. This encodes CASSPGQGGSYTF.

The chain recombines TRBV4-1 with TRBJ2-7; maybe TRBD1 (6 bases). This CDR3 is 15 amino acids long. Per germline, CDR1 MGHRA and CDR2 YSYEKL. Between the trimmed V and J ends, which lost 0 bases and 2 bases, there was a span of 11 bases. The CDR3: CASSQDFSGAYEQYF. The CDR3 DNA is TGCGCCAGCAGCCAAGATTTCTCAGGGGCCTACGAGCAGTACTTC.

The rearrangement links TRBV18 to TRBJ1-1, with D possibly being TRBD1 (6 bases). The CDR3 has 13 amino acids. The germline CDR1 and CDR2 sequences are KGHSH and LQKENI. Between the trimmed V and J ends, which lost 6 bases and 1 base, there was a span of 9 bases. CDR3 nucleotide sequence: TGTGCCAGCTCCGGACAGCCGAACACTGAAGCTTTCTTT. It translates to CASSGQPNTEAFF. The variable domain in full, with the rest retrieved from reference TRBV18 and TRBJ1-1, is NAGVMQNPRHLVRRRGQEARLRCSPMKGHSHVYWYRQLPEEGLKFMVYLQKENIIDESGMPKERFSAEFPKEGPSILRIQQVVRGDSAAYFCASSGQPNTEAFFGQGTRLTVV.

The V gene is TRBV6-5, the J gene TRBJ2-1; no reliable D call. The CDR3 is 14 residues long. Trimming removed 7 bases at V and 0 bases at J, with 10 bases between. Per germline, CDR1 MNHEY and CDR2 SVGAGI. CDR3 sequence reads: CASIGDLSYNEQFF. The CDR3 DNA follows: TGTGCCAGCATCGGAGATCTCTCCTACAATGAGCAGTTCTTC.

This chain joins TRBV7-9 and TRBJ2-1; 11 bases align to TRBD2. Germline CDR1 is SEHNR and CDR2 is FQNEAQ (reference sequence). Germline trimming cut 3 bases from V and 8 bases from J; bases unmatched to any gene: 6. The CDR3 contains 15 residues. CDR3 region: CASSLISGGADEQFF. CDR3 coding DNA: TGTGCCAGCAGCTTGATTAGCGGGGGGGCAGATGAGCAGTTCTTC.